The 18 T cell receptor beta chains presented below share a single source sample, sequenced in a study of response to subunit inactivated influenza vaccine (dated by TCRdb to the late 2010s). Library preparation used RT-PCR. The sequencing machine was an Illumina HiSeq 2500. TCRdb reprocessing: public reads trimmed at Q25 with fastp, clones called with MiXCR, in-frame beta chains kept. Rows are combined by CDR3 protein, so each entry shows the most common genes and DNA. In this sample the table shows about 570,000 distinct CDR3 sequences, around 11% of which occur a single time. 11% of the sample comes from the top ten. The same sample was also used in a study of T cells expressing NK-cell markers. From the second report: The TCR beta cDNA libraries were made using 5'RACE template switching, a step that added both a universal primer site and unique molecular identifiers.

Material: PBMCs from blood, obtained on the day of vaccination. The origin of the receptors is a man aged 50 to 60 who received an inactivated influenza vaccine. Donor details come from another sample of the same person, matched by shared clones.

The chain is built from TRBV27 and TRBJ2-1; tentative D call: TRBD1 (5 bases). V lost 4 bases to trimming and J lost 6 bases, with 13 bases between them. CDR3 length equals 14 residues. Per germline, CDR1 MNHEY and CDR2 SMNVEV (reference sequence). CDR3 sequence reads: CASSSWGRGNEQFF. For the CDR3, the DNA is TGTGCCAGCAGTTCCTGGGGAAGGGGCAATGAGCAGTTCTTC.

This sequence joins TRBV14 and TRBJ2-1; TRBD2 aligns across 11 bases. CDR1 SGHDN and CDR2 FVKESK come from the germline V gene. This CDR3 is 18 amino acids long. Trimming took 0 bases from V and 4 from J; bases not matched to a gene: 8. The CDR3 region has the DNA TGTGCCAGCAGCCAAGAACCAATTTTAGCGGGAGGGTACAATGAGCAGTTCTTC. It yields the protein CASSQEPILAGGYNEQFF.

The CDR3 here is CASSSPTRQETQYF. The CDR3 DNA sequence: TGTGCCAGCAGTTCCCCGACTAGGCAAGAGACCCAGTACTTC. The rearrangement uses TRBV28 and TRBJ2-5; tentatively, D is TRBD2 (6 bases). Trimming shortened V by 4 bases and J by 2 bases, and 11 bases separated the two germline ends. CDR1 and CDR2 from the germline V gene are MDHEN and SYDVKM. There are 14 residues in the CDR3.

Only a few counts were recorded for this clonotype. The rearrangement links TRBV18 to TRBJ1-2; 9 bases line up with TRBD1. The J segment lost 6 bases and the V segment lost 4 bases, leaving 3 bases of the junction unmatched. There are 13 residues in the CDR3. The germline CDR1 and CDR2 sequences are KGHSH and LQKENI. The CDR3 here is CASSLDRGNGYTF. The CDR3 coding sequence is TGTGCCAGCTCACTCGACAGGGGGAATGGCTACACCTTC. Full variable domain (rest looked up from reference TRBV18 and TRBJ1-2): NAGVMQNPRHLVRRRGQEARLRCSPMKGHSHVYWYRQLPEEGLKFMVYLQKENIIDESGMPKERFSAEFPKEGPSILRIQQVVRGDSAAYFCASSLDRGNGYTFGSGTRLTVV.

The rearrangement uses TRBV12-3 or TRBV12-4 and TRBJ2-5, with 11 positions matching TRBD1. This CDR3 is built from 16 residues. The junction had 6 bases not matched to a gene; V was cut back by 1 base and J by 5 bases. The CDR3 region has the DNA TGTGCCAGCAGTTTAGAGGGGACAGGGGGGTCTGAGACCCAGTACTTC. Amino acid sequence: CASSLEGTGGSETQYF.

This clonotype occurred a few times. The chain uses TRBV6-2 or TRBV6-3 and TRBJ1-3, with D maybe TRBD1 (6 bases). Trimming stripped 0 bases from V and 4 bases from J, with 19 bases between. The CDR3 has 18 amino acids. From germline, CDR1 is MNHEY and CDR2 SVGEGT. The CDR3 protein is CASSYSGTSVDLGNTIYF. CDR3 DNA sequence: TGTGCCAGCAGTTACTCCGGGACATCGGTCGACTTGGGAAACACCATATATTTT.

This clonotype showed up just a few times. In DNA, the CDR3 is TGTGCCAGCAGCTTTCTTTCGGGTTTGGTTGCTAGCTCCTACGAGCAGTACTTC. It specifies CASSFLSGLVASSYEQYF. This chain links TRBV11-1 with TRBJ2-7; D call uncertain. CDR1 SGHAT and CDR2 FQDESV come from the germline V gene (reference sequence). This CDR3 is 18 amino acids long. V was cut by 3 bases and J by 0 bases, with 21 bases left in between.

The chain has TRBV15 and TRBJ2-2; D may be TRBD1 or TRBD2 (5 bases each). This CDR3 spans 14 amino acids. Trimming took off 3 bases at V and 7 bases at J, with 12 bases between the two ends. Germline loops: CDR1 LNHNV, CDR2 YYDKDF (reference sequence). The CDR3 region is CATSSDSGVGELFF. The CDR3 DNA reads TGTGCCACCAGCAGCGACAGCGGAGTCGGGGAGCTGTTTTTT.

The V call is TRBV2, the J call TRBJ2-7; D remains unclear. From germline, CDR1 is SNHLY and CDR2 FYNNEI. The CDR3 consists of 15 residues. V lost 0 bases to trimming and J lost 2 bases, with 11 bases between them. The chain's CDR3 is CASSEAPPIPYEQYF. As DNA, the CDR3 is TGTGCCAGCAGTGAAGCGCCACCTATACCCTACGAGCAGTACTTC.

There are a few counts of this clonotype. The chain couples TRBV28 to TRBJ1-1, with D unclear. This CDR3 has 16 residues. Germline V lookup: CDR1 MDHEN, CDR2 SYDVKM. V was cut by 6 bases and J by 1 base, with 18 bases left in between. Here the CDR3 DNA reads TGTGCCAGCAGCCCATGGGGAGGACGTGGGAACACTGAAGCTTTCTTT. Translated: CASSPWGGRGNTEAFF.

This clonotype came up once. V usage is TRBV27 and J usage is TRBJ2-6, with TRBD2 as a possible D gene (5 bases). CDR1 MNHEY and CDR2 SMNVEV come from the germline V gene (reference sequence). CDR3 length equals 17 residues. The germline V and J ends were trimmed by 2 bases and 2 bases, with 13 bases remaining between them. The CDR3 loop is CASSLEGRHTGANVLTF. The CDR3 DNA is TGTGCCAGCAGTTTAGAGGGTCGGCACACTGGGGCCAACGTCCTGACTTTC.

The chain couples TRBV12-3 or TRBV12-4 to TRBJ2-3, with a weak D call TRBD2 (6 bases). V lost 5 bases and J lost 2, with 17 bases in between. The CDR3 length is 16 residues. The CDR3 protein is CASSGDLQGPTDTQYF. Written as DNA, the CDR3 is TGTGCCAGCAGTGGGGACTTACAAGGACCCACAGATACGCAGTATTTT.

There are a few counts of this clonotype. The chain is built from TRBV6-5 and TRBJ1-1; no clear D. CDR3 length: 13 residues. Trimming pared 7 bases from V and 0 bases from J, leaving 9 bases between. Looked up from germline, CDR1 is MNHEY and CDR2 is SVGAGI. CDR3 protein: CASTLVLNTEAFF. The CDR3 DNA reads as TGTGCCAGCACTTTGGTCCTGAACACTGAAGCTTTCTTT.

This clonotype was seen a handful of times. J is TRBJ2-1 and V is TRBV7-8; the D is unclear. Germline lookup yields CDR1 SGHVS and CDR2 FQNEAQ. V lost 3 bases to trimming and J lost 0 bases, with 21 bases between them. This CDR3 comprises 19 residues. CDR3 in DNA: TGTGCCAGCAGCTTCCCGACGATTGCGGACCTGAGCTCCTACAATGAGCAGTTCTTC. As protein: CASSFPTIADLSSYNEQFF.

This clonotype was observed once. An end of the junction does not agree with germline; a read error may underlie this. V and J are TRBV7-6 and TRBJ2-2; D gene unclear. CDR3 size: 14 residues. Germline CDR1 SGHVS, CDR2 FNYEAQ. The CDR3 coding sequence is TGTGCCAGCAGCTTAGGTAGTGAAACCGAGGAGCTGTTTTTT. The encoded protein is CASSLGSETEELFF.

A few counts support this clonotype. The chain is built from TRBV12-3 or TRBV12-4 and TRBJ2-3; the match to TRBD1 covers 8 bases. The CDR3 is 16 residues long. V was clipped by 4 bases and J by 6 bases; unmatched bases: 12. The CDR3 DNA follows: TGTGCCAGCAGTTCGTCGACAGGGGAGTGGTGGGATACGCAGTATTTT. It codes for CASSSSTGEWWDTQYF.

This clonotype has more than one count but fewer than ten. This chain links TRBV5-1 with TRBJ2-1, with TRBD1 matching over 7 bases. The CDR3 is 15 amino acids. CDR1 SGHRS and CDR2 YFSETQ come from the germline V gene. The junction had 6 bases not matched to a gene; V was cut back by 2 bases and J by 4 bases. The CDR3 spells CASSLQGQSYNEQFF. The CDR3 DNA reads TGCGCCAGCAGCTTACAGGGGCAAAGTTACAATGAGCAGTTCTTC.

The chain combines TRBV6-2 or TRBV6-3 with TRBJ1-3, with D uncertain. The CDR3 is 13 residues long. The germline V gene has CDR1 MNHEY and CDR2 SVGEGT. V was cut by 4 bases and J by 2 bases, with 6 bases left in between. CDR3 region: CASSLTTGNTIYF. The CDR3 DNA follows: TGTGCCAGCAGTTTGACTACTGGAAACACCATATATTTT.